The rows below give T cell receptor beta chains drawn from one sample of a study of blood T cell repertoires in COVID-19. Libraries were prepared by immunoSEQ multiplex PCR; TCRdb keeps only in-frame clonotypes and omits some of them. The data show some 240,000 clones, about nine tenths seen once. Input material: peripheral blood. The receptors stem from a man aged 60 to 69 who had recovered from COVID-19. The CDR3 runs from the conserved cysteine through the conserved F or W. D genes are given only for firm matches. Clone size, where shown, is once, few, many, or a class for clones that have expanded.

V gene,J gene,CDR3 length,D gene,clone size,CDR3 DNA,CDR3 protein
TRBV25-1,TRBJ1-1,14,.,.,TGTGCCAGCAGTGAATATCAGGGAGGATGGGAAGCTTTCTTT,CASSEYQGGWEAFF
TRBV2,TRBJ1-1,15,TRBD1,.,TGTGCCAGCAGTGGGGACAGGGTTCTGAACACTGAAGCTTTCTTT,CASSGDRVLNTEAFF
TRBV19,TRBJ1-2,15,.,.,TGTGCCAGTAGTCCCACAGAACGTACCTACTATGGCTACACCTTC,CASSPTERTYYGYTF
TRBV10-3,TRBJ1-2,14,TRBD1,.,TGTGCCATCAGTTCCGGGACAGGGAGGTATGGCTACACCTTC,CAISSGTGRYGYTF
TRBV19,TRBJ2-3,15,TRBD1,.,TGTGCCAGTAGTATAGGGGACAGGGTCACAGATACGCAGTATTTT,CASSIGDRVTDTQYF
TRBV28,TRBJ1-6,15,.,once,TGTGCCAGCAGTTTATCCCACAGGGCTAATTCACCCCTCCACTTT,CASSLSHRANSPLHF
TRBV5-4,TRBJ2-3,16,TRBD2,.,TGTGCCAGCAGCTTGAGACTAGCGGGGGGCACAGATACGCAGTATTTT,CASSLRLAGGTDTQYF
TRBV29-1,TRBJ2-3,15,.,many,TGCAGCGTTGAAAACTACCTTCCTAGCACAGATACGCAGTATTTT,CSVENYLPSTDTQYF
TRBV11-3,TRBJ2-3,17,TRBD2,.,TGTGCCAGCAGCTACGGACTAGCGGGAGGGGGTACAGATACGCAGTATTTT,CASSYGLAGGGTDTQYF
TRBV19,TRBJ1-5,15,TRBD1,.,TGTGCCAGTAAGGGACAGGACCTCAGGAATCAGCCCCAGCATTTT,CASKGQDLRNQPQHF
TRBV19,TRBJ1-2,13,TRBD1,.,TGTGCCACCCGGGACAGCAGAATCTATGGCTACACCTTC,CATRDSRIYGYTF
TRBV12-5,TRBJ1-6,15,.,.,TGTGCTAGTGGTTTGGGGGCCGGGGGGGGTTCACCCCTCCACTTT,CASGLGAGGGSPLHF
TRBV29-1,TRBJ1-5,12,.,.,TGCAGCGTCCGCCTGGGCGATCAGCCCCAGCATTTT,CSVRLGDQPQHF
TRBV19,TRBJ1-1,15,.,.,TGTGCCAGTAGGCGGGGGGAGGCCTTGAGCACTGAAGCTTTCTTT,CASRRGEALSTEAFF
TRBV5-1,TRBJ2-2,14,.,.,TGCGCCAGCAGCTTGGGGCAGTCCACCGGGGAGCTGTTTTTT,CASSLGQSTGELFF
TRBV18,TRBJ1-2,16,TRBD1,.,TGTGCCAGCTCAGAAACCGGGACAGGGGGACCGGCGGGCTACACCTTC,CASSETGTGGPAGYTF
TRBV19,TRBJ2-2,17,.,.,TGTGCCAGTAGTATTTCGAGGGCGGAAAGGGCAACCGGGGAGCTGTTTTTT,CASSISRAERATGELFF
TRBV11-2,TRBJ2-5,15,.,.,TGTGCCAGCAGCCGAGCGCAGGGCCGAGGAGAGACCCAGTACTTC,CASSRAQGRGETQYF
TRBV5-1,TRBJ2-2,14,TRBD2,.,TGCGCCAGCAGCTTGGAGACTAGCGCCGGGGAGCTGTTTTTT,CASSLETSAGELFF
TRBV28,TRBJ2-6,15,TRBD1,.,TGTGCCAGCAGTTCACAGGGGTCTGGGGCCAACGTCCTGACTTTC,CASSSQGSGANVLTF
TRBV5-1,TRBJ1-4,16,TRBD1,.,TGCGCCAGCAGCTTGTCTGGGGGACAGAATAATGAAAAACTGTTTTTT,CASSLSGGQNNEKLFF
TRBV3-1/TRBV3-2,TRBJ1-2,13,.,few,TGTGCCAGCAGCCAAGAGTTGTGGAGGGGCTACACCTTC,CASSQELWRGYTF
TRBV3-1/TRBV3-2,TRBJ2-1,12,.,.,TGTGCCAGCAGCCAAGTTTCCCTGGAGCAGTTCTTC,CASSQVSLEQFF
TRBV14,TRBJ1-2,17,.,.,TGTGCCAGCAGCCAAGAGAATGGCAGACCCCTCGAGGGCGGCTACACCTTC,CASSQENGRPLEGGYTF
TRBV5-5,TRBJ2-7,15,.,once,TGTGCCAGCAGCTCCCAAATGGGAGGAATCAACGAGCAGTACTTC,CASSSQMGGINEQYF
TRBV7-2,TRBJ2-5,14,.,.,TGTGCCAGCAGCCTAGGACAGTTTCAAGAGACCCAGTACTTC,CASSLGQFQETQYF
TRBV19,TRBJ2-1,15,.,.,TGTGCCAGTAGTACGTCTAGCTTTCCGCGCAATGAGCAGTTCTTC,CASSTSSFPRNEQFF
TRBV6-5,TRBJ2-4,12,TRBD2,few,TGTGCCTCCGGGAGGGCCAAAAACATTCAGTACTTC,CASGRAKNIQYF
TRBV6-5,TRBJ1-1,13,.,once,TGTGCCAGCAGTTACACTCTAAACACTGAAGCTTTCTTT,CASSYTLNTEAFF
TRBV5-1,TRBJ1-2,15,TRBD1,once,TGCGCCAGCAGCCCAGGACAGGGGAGTAACTATGGCTACACCTTC,CASSPGQGSNYGYTF
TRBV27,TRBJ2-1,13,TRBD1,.,TGTGCCAGCTGGGGACAGGGGAGGTATGAGCAGTTCTTC,CASWGQGRYEQFF
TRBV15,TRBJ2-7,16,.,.,TGTGCCACCAGCAGAGATATACAGGCTGGGGTATACGAGCAGTACTTC,CATSRDIQAGVYEQYF
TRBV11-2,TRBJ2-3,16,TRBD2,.,TGTGCCAGCAGCTTAGAGCCTAGCGGGGGGACAGATACGCAGTATTTT,CASSLEPSGGTDTQYF
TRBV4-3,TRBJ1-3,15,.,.,TGCGCCAGCAGCCAAGTAGGGGCCTCTGGAAACACCATATATTTT,CASSQVGASGNTIYF
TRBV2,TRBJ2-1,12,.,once,TGTGCCAGCAGGCTAGACTACAATGAGCAGTTCTTC,CASRLDYNEQFF
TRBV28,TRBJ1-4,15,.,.,TGTGCCAGCAGCCGAACTGCGGCTCCCGGGGAAAAACTGTTTTTT,CASSRTAAPGEKLFF
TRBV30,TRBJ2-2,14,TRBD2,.,TGTGCCTGGAGTGAGGGACTAGAGCCCGGGGAGCTGTTTTTT,CAWSEGLEPGELFF
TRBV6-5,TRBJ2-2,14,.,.,TGTGCCAGCAGTTACTCACAGGGTCCCGGGGAGCTGTTTTTT,CASSYSQGPGELFF
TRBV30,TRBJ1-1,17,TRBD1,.,TGTGCCTGGAGTGTGATAACAGGGGGAATTGGTTGGACTGAAGCTTTCTTT,CAWSVITGGIGWTEAFF
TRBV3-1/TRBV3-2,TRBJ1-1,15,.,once,TGTGCCAGCAGCAGATCGGACAGACAATATCCTGAAGCTTTCTTT,CASSRSDRQYPEAFF